This TCR beta chain was captured in a study of regulatory T cells in long-lasting Graves disease (dated by TCRdb to 2020 to 2023). Notes on the research overall: Persistent Graves' disease was defined as antithyroid drug treatment for over 5 years with persistently positive TSH receptor autoantibodies. Persistent Graves' disease patients in the clinical cohort had taken antithyroid drugs for roughly ten years on average. TCR sequencing covered 13 persistent and 20 newly diagnosed Graves' disease patients, some 35 samples in total. The study took place in China and was registered as a clinical trial. Persistent Graves' disease patients were compared with newly diagnosed Graves' disease patients by peripheral blood TCR sequencing and RNA sequencing.

Per the publication, the time point label means: persistent/refractory GD, antithyroid drugs over 5 years with positive TRAb. For both TCR sequencing and RNA sequencing, RNA was extracted from PBMCs using TRIzol. The diagnosis of Graves' disease followed American Thyroid Association guidelines. Patients were recruited from an endocrinology department in Xi'an, China. Each patient gave 8.5 to 9.5 milliliters of peripheral blood, collected in an EDTA anticoagulant tube. Ficoll Paque Plus density gradient separation was used to isolate PBMCs, and no further T cell sorting was done. An Agilent 2100 Bioanalyzer and agarose gel were used to check RNA quality, and a NanoDrop 2000 was used to measure RNA concentration. In its sample, this clonotype was seen a few times. The antigen it recognizes is unknown. No base qualities exist here, and no much larger clone lies one base off it. The germline V gene gives CDR1 as MDHEN and CDR2 as SYDVKM. Germline trimming: 4 bases from V, 1 base from J; junction bases outside gene matches: 5. The CDR3 contains 16 residues, cysteine and phenylalanine counted. Only the CDR3 region is kept as DNA, spanning 48 bases read in frame from base 1.

On the study overall, not on this receptor specifically: Because the primary lesion, thyroid tissue, could not be accessed, the study looked at peripheral blood alone. Persistent patients shared more public clonotypes among themselves (around 2,500) than newly diagnosed patients did (about 970). Sequencing and analysis were limited to the TCR beta chain. TRBV28, TRBJ1-2 and TRBJ2-5 were preferentially used in persistent disease, while TRBV20-1 and TRBJ2-1 were favored in newly diagnosed disease. Persistent Graves' disease patients showed lower TCR Shannon entropy and fewer highly expanded clones than newly diagnosed patients, suggesting clonal expansion. The authors noted that the small sample size was a limitation that may lower accuracy.

Libraries came from multiplex PCR. TCRdb lists the instrument as Illumina HiSeq 4000. iRepertoire HTBI primers and Arm-PCR amplification of CDR3 regions were used to construct TCR beta libraries. Before sequencing, the PCR products went through gel purification. The study's own analysis went as follows. Gene usage analysis of CDR3 amino acid clonotypes used the 62 TRBV and 14 TRBJ segments found across samples. COPE and FqMerger were used to merge the filtered high-quality paired reads into contigs. Contigs were aligned with BLAST to IMGT TRBV, TRBD and TRBJ reference genes, and CDR3 was defined per IMGT. Any clonotype with a frequency above 0.1% was classified as a highly expanded clone. Repertoire diversity was measured by Shannon entropy, and V-J evenness by the Gini coefficient. A clonotype was considered public if more than one individual shared it. TCRdb took the public reads, trimmed them with fastp at Q25, ran MiXCR for clone calling and kept in-frame beta chains. Rows matching on CDR3 protein sequence are summarized as one entry with the most common DNA and genes. The authors' filters were not applied to this entry. The sample includes nearly 350,000 distinct CDR3 sequences, with 20% observed a single time. The ten largest clones capture 29% of the sample.

This receptor was identified in a female donor with Graves disease. The rearrangement combines TRBV28 with TRBJ2-1; 9 bases in the junction line up with TRBD1. The sample was peripheral blood mononuclear cells (PBMCs), taken when the disease was refractory, from a patient treated with antithyroid drugs. Here the CDR3 is given as CASSSQGAQSYNEQFF. The DNA sequence is given as TGTGCCAGCAGTTCACAGGGGGCGCAGTCCTACAATGAGCAGTTCTTC.